This TCR beta chain was sequenced during a study of blood T cell repertoires in COVID-19. Generated by immunoSEQ multiplex PCR, the TCRdb table keeps only in-frame clones and is missing some. The repertoire has 150,000 to 200,000 clones, around 84% of them found once; the top ten carry roughly 3%. The CDR3 has 13 residues. The ends were cut back, 4 bases at V and 6 bases at J, with 13 bases in the middle. Germline loops: CDR1 SGHNT, CDR2 YYREEE (reference sequence). The source of this sequence is a human donor with acute or convalescent COVID-19. The donor label of this sample is uncertain. The chain links TRBV5-4 to TRBJ2-5, with D unclear. The sample was peripheral blood. CDR3 nucleotide sequence: TGTGCCAGCAGCACCCAACTTCTGCAGACCCAGTACTTC. Its translation: CASSTQLLQTQYF.